Sequencing of this T cell receptor (beta chain) was carried out in a study of blood T cell repertoires in COVID-19. Study-wide context: Samples of COVID-19 (acute and convalescent) were obtained from the United States, Italy and Spain. Sample material is recorded as cDNA or gDNA derived from T cells, B-cell-depleted T cells, or PBMCs.

The sample holds a few counts of this clone. Everyone who took part was roughly 18 to 95 years old, and they came from roughly 25 US areas. Which cohort a participant joined came from the clinical history participants gave. Using immunoSEQ multiplex PCR, the repertoire was profiled, and TCRdb retains in-frame clones only, with some absent. There are 250,000 to 350,000 clones in the sample; nearly 90% occur only once, and over 3.5% lies in the top ten. This clonotype was sampled from a woman in her late teens or twenties with acute COVID-19. Sample: PBMCs or T cells enriched from blood (not recorded which).

DNA for the CDR3: TGTGCCAGTAAGGGACAGGGAAGGTTGGACACTGAAGCTTTCTTT. Its protein product is CASKGQGRLDTEAFF. This sequence joins TRBV19 and TRBJ1-1, with 9 bases matching TRBD1. CDR1 is LNHDA, CDR2 SQIVND, per germline (reference sequence). This CDR3 has 15 amino acids. J gave up 3 bases and V 7 bases, and 9 bases lay outside the gene matches.